This T cell receptor (beta chain) was profiled in a study of Graves' ophthalmopathy and Graves' hyperthyroidism. The CDR3 spans 15 residues. V dropped 5 bases and J dropped 6; count of bases not matched to a gene: 11. TCR beta CDR3 regions were amplified from RNA transcripts. Following a first-round RT-PCR that used HTBI primers, a second-round multiplex PCR was carried out. One entry per CDR3 protein, called by TCRdb with MiXCR from the multiplex PCR reads. The repertoire holds 500,000 to 700,000 distinct CDR3 sequences, with approximately 22% as singletons. The V and J genes are TRBV12-3 or TRBV12-4 and TRBJ2-7; 9 bases align to TRBD2. The sample comprised peripheral blood. The receptor was derived from a woman aged 18-35 years with stable Graves' hyperthyroidism. Some clones in this sample may be carry-over from other donors' samples. CDR3 region: CASSPRRTLAGEQYF. CDR3 DNA sequence: TGTGCCAGCAGTCCTCGACGGACACTAGCGGGCGAGCAGTACTTC.